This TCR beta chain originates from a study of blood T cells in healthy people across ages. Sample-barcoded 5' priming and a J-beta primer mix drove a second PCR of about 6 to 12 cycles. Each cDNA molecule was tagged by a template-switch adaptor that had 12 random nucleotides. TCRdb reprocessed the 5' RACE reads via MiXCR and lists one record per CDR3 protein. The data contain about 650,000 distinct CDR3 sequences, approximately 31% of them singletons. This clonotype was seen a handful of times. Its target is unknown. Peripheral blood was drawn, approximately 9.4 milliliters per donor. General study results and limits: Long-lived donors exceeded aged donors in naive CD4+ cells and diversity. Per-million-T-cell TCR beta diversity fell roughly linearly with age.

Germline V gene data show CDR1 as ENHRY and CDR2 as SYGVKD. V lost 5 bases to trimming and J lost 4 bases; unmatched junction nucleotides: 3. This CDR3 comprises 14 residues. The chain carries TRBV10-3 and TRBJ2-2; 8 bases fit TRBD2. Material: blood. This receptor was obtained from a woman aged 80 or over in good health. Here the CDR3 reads CAISSGGGTGELFF. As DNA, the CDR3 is TGTGCCATCAGTAGCGGGGGAGGCACCGGGGAGCTGTTTTTT.